The 19 T cell receptor beta chains in this list originate from one sample, sequenced in a study of blood T cell repertoires in COVID-19. TCRdb's copy holds only in-frame clones and misses some; the assay was immunoSEQ multiplex PCR. The table shows fewer than 65,000 clones, with roughly nine tenths occurring only once. The material sequenced was peripheral blood. The receptors here all came from a woman aged 55-75 years with COVID-19, enrolled during active disease.

This chain connects TRBV6-2 or TRBV6-3 to TRBJ1-2; 8 bases match TRBD1. The CDR3 has 16 amino acids. With V trimmed by 4 bases and J by 3 bases, 10 bases remained unmatched. Germline V CDR1 and CDR2: MNHEY, SVGEGT. CDR3 sequence: CASSFYGMTGDYGYTF. Written as DNA, the CDR3 is TGTGCCAGCAGTTTCTACGGAATGACAGGGGACTATGGCTACACCTTC.

The chain combines TRBV11-3 with TRBJ1-3; 7 nucleotides match TRBD1. After removal of 5 bases from V and 0 bases from J, the junction contained 7 bases not matched to a gene. In germline, CDR1 is SGHNT, CDR2 YENEEA. This CDR3 spans 16 amino acids. CDR3 coding DNA: TGTGCCAGCAGCGTCGAGACAGGGCCCTCTGGAAACACCATATATTTT. This sequence encodes CASSVETGPSGNTIYF.

The V call is TRBV5-1, the J call TRBJ1-3; D might be TRBD1 (5 bases). CDR1 is SGHRS, CDR2 YFSETQ, per germline. This CDR3 has 17 amino acids. Trimming shortened V by 3 bases and J by 1 base, and 17 bases separated the two germline ends. Written as DNA, the CDR3 is TGCGCCAGCAGCTCACAGGTTTCCACTATTTCTGGAAACACCATATATTTT. It is translated as CASSSQVSTISGNTIYF.

V and J are TRBV13 and TRBJ2-4, with 9 positions matching TRBD2. Germline values: CDR1 PRHDT, CDR2 FYEKMQ (reference sequence). This CDR3 comprises 16 residues. The V and J ends lost 0 bases and 7 bases, in that order; junction bases with no gene match: 7. CDR3 coding DNA: TGTGCCAGCAGCTTAGGGGCTAGCGGGGCCGATAACATTCAGTACTTC. This gives the protein CASSLGASGADNIQYF. Filled out from reference TRBV13 and TRBJ2-4, the complete variable domain reads AAGVIQSPRHLIKEKRETATLKCYPIPRHDTVYWYQQGPGQDPQFLISFYEKMQSDKGSIPDRFSAQQFSDYHSELNMSSLELGDSALYFCASSLGASGADNIQYFGAGTRLSVL.

Only a few counts were recorded for this clone. J is TRBJ1-2 and V is TRBV5-4; D is unclear. Deletions cut 0 bases from V and 6 bases from J, with 6 bases between. Germline V gene lookup returns CDR1 SGHNT and CDR2 YYREEE (reference sequence). This CDR3 region has 12 residues. CDR3: CASSLVGNGYTF. The CDR3 region has the DNA TGTGCCAGCAGCTTGGTCGGGAATGGCTACACCTTC.

V is TRBV28 and J is TRBJ2-1; 9 bases line up with TRBD1. This CDR3 is 15 amino acids long. CDR1 and CDR2 from the germline V gene are MDHEN and SYDVKM. V shed 6 bases, J shed 4 bases, and the junction held 7 bases outside the gene matches. The CDR3 reads CASRASGTGYNEQFF. The CDR3 region has the DNA TGTGCCAGCAGGGCCAGCGGGACAGGGTACAATGAGCAGTTCTTC.

The genes are TRBV24-1 and TRBJ2-2; TRBD1 might be the D (6 bases). Germline CDR1 KGHDR, CDR2 SFDVKD. V shed 3 bases and J shed 7 bases, with 23 bases lying between them. The length of the CDR3 is 18 residues. The CDR3 here is CATSDPNPSRGADGELFF. For the CDR3, the DNA is TGTGCCACCAGTGATCCCAACCCGTCCAGGGGAGCAGACGGGGAGCTGTTTTTT.

The chain combines TRBV6-5 with TRBJ2-1; 7 bases map to TRBD2. The CDR3 spans 16 residues. V shed 0 bases, J shed 7 bases, and the junction held 9 bases outside the gene matches. The germline gives CDR1 MNHEY, CDR2 SVGAGI. This CDR3 reads CASSYSGLRMGNEQFF. As DNA, the CDR3 is TGTGCCAGCAGTTACTCGGGACTACGAATGGGGAATGAGCAGTTCTTC.

This clone has more than one count but fewer than ten. V is TRBV7-9 and J is TRBJ2-5; 7 bases match TRBD2. The ends lost 1 base at V and 5 bases at J; junction bases unmatched: 19. The CDR3 is made up of 19 amino acids. Germline assignment: CDR1 SEHNR and CDR2 FQNEAQ (reference sequence). CDR3 amino acids: CASSLDFGFMGGNGETQYF. The CDR3 DNA is TGTGCCAGCAGCTTAGACTTCGGCTTCATGGGGGGGAATGGGGAGACCCAGTACTTC.

The chain uses TRBV3-1 (or the pseudogene TRBV3-2) and TRBJ2-7; a weak D match, TRBD1 (7 bases). Trimming removed 3 bases at V and 3 bases at J, with 15 bases between. Germline V gene data show CDR1 as LGHDT and CDR2 as YNNKEL (reference sequence). CDR3 length: 15 amino acids. The CDR3 protein is CASSHGGGAIYEQYF. In nucleotides, the CDR3 is TGTGCCAGCAGCCATGGAGGGGGCGCGATCTACGAGCAGTACTTC.

This clone was detected once. CDR3 amino acids: CASSLEAGVDGELFF. The CDR3 region has the DNA TGTGCCAGCAGCTTGGAGGCGGGGGTTGACGGGGAGCTGTTTTTT. This rearrangement joins TRBV5-4 to TRBJ2-2; TRBD2 matches 7 bases. J lost 7 bases, V lost 0 bases, and 6 bases had no gene match. Germline lookup yields CDR1 SGHNT and CDR2 YYREEE (reference sequence). CDR3 size: 15 residues.

The genes are TRBV24-1 and TRBJ1-6; TRBD1 aligns across 7 bases. V dropped 6 bases and J dropped 10; count of bases not matched to a gene: 8. The CDR3 runs 14 residues. Germline CDR1 reads KGHDR; CDR2 reads SFDVKD. CDR3 in DNA: TGTGCCACCAGTCTTAACAGGGGTGGGTCACCCCTCCACTTT. This codes for CATSLNRGGSPLHF.

The chain carries TRBV10-2 and TRBJ1-5; 10 nucleotides agree with TRBD1. Germline CDR1 and CDR2: WSHSY and SAAADI. The CDR3 totals 13 residues. Trimming cost V 10 bases and J 5 bases; bases outside gene matches: 5. The CDR3 DNA reads as TGCGCCACCGGGACAGGGGCGGATCAGCCCCAGCATTTT. Its translation: CATGTGADQPQHF.

The chain joins TRBV7-3 to TRBJ1-5; TRBD1 matches at 7 bases. The germline gives CDR1 SGHTA, CDR2 FQGTGA. With V trimmed by 5 bases and J by 1 base, 14 bases remained unmatched. This CDR3 contains 18 residues. CDR3 sequence (DNA): TGTGCCAGCAGCCTACCGACTCACAGGGGTGGGAGCAATCAGCCCCAGCATTTT. Its translation is CASSLPTHRGGSNQPQHF.

The chain joins TRBV6-2 or TRBV6-3 to TRBJ2-5, with D unresolved. V was cut by 4 bases and J by 4 bases, with 16 bases left in between. The length of the CDR3 is 15 residues. Germline V gene lookup returns CDR1 MNHEY and CDR2 SVGEGT. CDR3 DNA: TGTGCCAGCAGTTCCCAGTTGGAGCGCGGAGAGACCCAGTACTTC. It yields the protein CASSSQLERGETQYF.

The rearrangement uses TRBV6-2 or TRBV6-3 and TRBJ1-2, with D perhaps TRBD1 (6 bases). Trimming left V 6 bases short and J 6 bases short, with 17 bases between. CDR1 is MNHEY and CDR2 is SVGEGT in the germline V gene. The CDR3 totals 14 residues. The CDR3 DNA reads as TGTGCCAGCAGCGAGCCAGGCAGGGGACATGGCTACACCTTC. Translation: CASSEPGRGHGYTF.

The genes are TRBV27 and TRBJ2-1; 7 bases fit TRBD1. J was trimmed by 4 bases and V by 1 base; bases with no gene match: 7. The CDR3 covers 16 residues. Germline CDR1 MNHEY, CDR2 SMNVEV (reference sequence). The CDR3: CASSLLTGALYNEQFF. DNA of the CDR3: TGTGCCAGCAGTTTATTAACAGGGGCACTATACAATGAGCAGTTCTTC.

This clone was detected only once. CDR3 residues: CASTQLSGTLGEQFF. CDR3 sequence (DNA): TGTGCCAGCACGCAACTTAGCGGGACCTTAGGTGAGCAGTTCTTC. The gene calls are TRBV18 and TRBJ2-1; TRBD2 agrees at 8 bases. Germline assignment: CDR1 KGHSH and CDR2 LQKENI. This CDR3 contains 15 residues. J gave up 9 bases and V 8 bases, and 15 bases lay outside the gene matches.

The V call is TRBV10-2, the J call TRBJ1-1; the D gene is possibly TRBD1 (6 bases). The CDR3 length is 13 residues. Germline V CDR1 and CDR2: WSHSY, SAAADI. Trimming shortened V by 10 bases and J by 3 bases, and 15 bases separated the two germline ends. In nucleotides, the CDR3 is TGCGCCACCTCTCAGGGGTCCTACACTGAAGCTTTCTTT. It encodes CATSQGSYTEAFF.